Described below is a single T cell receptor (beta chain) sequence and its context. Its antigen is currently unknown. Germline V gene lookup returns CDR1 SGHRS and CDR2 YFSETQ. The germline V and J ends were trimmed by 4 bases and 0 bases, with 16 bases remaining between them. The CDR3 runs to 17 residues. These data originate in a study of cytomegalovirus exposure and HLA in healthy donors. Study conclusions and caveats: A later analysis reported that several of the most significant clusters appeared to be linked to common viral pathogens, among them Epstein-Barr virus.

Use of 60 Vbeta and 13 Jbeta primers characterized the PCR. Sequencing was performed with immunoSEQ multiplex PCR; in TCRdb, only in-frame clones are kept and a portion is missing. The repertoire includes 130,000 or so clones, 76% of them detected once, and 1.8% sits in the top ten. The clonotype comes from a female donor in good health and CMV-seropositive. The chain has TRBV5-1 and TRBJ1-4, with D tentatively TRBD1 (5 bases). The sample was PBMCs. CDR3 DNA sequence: TGCGCCAGCAGCATGGGTGGGGCGTCCGCAACTAATGAAAAACTGTTTTTT. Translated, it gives CASSMGGASATNEKLFF. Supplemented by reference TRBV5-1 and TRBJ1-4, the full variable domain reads KAGVTQTPRYLIKTRGQQVTLSCSPISGHRSVSWYQQTPGQGLQFLFEYFSETQRNKGNFPGRFSGRQFSNSRSEMNVSTLELGDSALYLCASSMGGASATNEKLFFGSGTQLSVL.